This T cell receptor (beta chain) was sequenced during a study of T cell responses to AZD1222 COVID-19 vaccine. Study-wide context: Second doses at about 4 or about 12 weeks were pooled. General study points: All repertoire sampling was performed exclusively after the peak T cell response. AZD1222 recipients seropositive at baseline numbered only 5 or 6.

Clones were read by immunoSEQ multiplex PCR, and TCRdb kept only the in-frame ones, dropping some. The table lists a few hundred thousand clones, 80% to 95% of them singletons. This clone showed up just once. Its matching antigen is unknown. The TCR comes from an adult in good health. The sequencing used peripheral blood, collected on day 0 of AZD1222 vaccination.

The CDR3 coding sequence is TGTGCCAGCAGTGAAGAGACCGCCTACGAGCAGTACTTC. It is translated as CASSEETAYEQYF. The chain links TRBV2 to TRBJ2-7; D is unresolved. CDR1 is SNHLY and CDR2 is FYNNEI in the germline V gene. Trimming took off 1 base at V and 2 bases at J, with 6 bases between the two ends. This CDR3 comprises 13 residues.